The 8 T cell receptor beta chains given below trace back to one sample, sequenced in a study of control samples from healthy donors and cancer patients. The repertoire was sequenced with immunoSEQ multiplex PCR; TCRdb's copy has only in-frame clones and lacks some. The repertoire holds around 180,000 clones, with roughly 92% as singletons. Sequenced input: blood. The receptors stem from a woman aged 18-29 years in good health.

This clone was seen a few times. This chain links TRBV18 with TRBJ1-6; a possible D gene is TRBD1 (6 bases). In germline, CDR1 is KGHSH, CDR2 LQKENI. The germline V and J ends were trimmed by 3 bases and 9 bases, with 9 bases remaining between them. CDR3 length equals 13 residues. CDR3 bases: TGTGCCAGCTCACCGAGGGGGGGTTCACCCCTCCACTTT. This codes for CASSPRGGSPLHF.

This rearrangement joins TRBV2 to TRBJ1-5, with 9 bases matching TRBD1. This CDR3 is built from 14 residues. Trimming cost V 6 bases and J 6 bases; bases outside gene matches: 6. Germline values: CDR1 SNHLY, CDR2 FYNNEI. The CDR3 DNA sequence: TGTGCCAGCAGACAGGGACAGGGAGGTCAGCCCCAGCATTTT. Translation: CASRQGQGGQPQHF.

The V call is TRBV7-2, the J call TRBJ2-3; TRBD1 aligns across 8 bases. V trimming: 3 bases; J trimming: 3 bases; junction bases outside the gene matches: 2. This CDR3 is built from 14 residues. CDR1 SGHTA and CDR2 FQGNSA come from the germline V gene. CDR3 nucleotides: TGTGCCAGCAGCTTTAGGACAGGGACAGATACGCAGTATTTT. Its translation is CASSFRTGTDTQYF.

This CDR3 reads CASSPWTGAGGYNEQFF. In DNA form, the CDR3 reads TGTGCCAGTAGTCCCTGGACAGGGGCCGGGGGGTACAATGAGCAGTTCTTC. V is TRBV19 and J is TRBJ2-1; 9 nucleotides line up with TRBD1. Germline assignment: CDR1 LNHDA and CDR2 SQIVND (reference sequence). The length of the CDR3 is 17 residues. The V and J ends lost 5 bases and 4 bases, in that order; junction bases with no gene match: 12.

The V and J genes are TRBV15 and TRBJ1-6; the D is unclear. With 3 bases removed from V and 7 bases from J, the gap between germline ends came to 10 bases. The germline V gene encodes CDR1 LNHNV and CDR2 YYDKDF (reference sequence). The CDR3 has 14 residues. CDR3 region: CATSSGSGNSPLHF. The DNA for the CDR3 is TGTGCCACCAGCAGTGGCTCTGGGAATTCACCCCTCCACTTT.

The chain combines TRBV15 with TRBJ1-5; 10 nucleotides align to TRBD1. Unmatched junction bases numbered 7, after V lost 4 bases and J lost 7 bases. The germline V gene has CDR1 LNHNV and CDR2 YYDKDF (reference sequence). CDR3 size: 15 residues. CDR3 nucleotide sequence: TGTGCCACCAGCACAGACAGGGGGCCCGGGCAGCCCCAGCATTTT. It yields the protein CATSTDRGPGQPQHF.

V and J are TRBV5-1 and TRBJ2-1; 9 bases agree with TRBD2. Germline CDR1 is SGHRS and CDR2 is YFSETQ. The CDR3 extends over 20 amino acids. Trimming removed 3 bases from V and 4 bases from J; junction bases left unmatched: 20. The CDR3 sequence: CASSSSGGRAGTGFYNEQFF. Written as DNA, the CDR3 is TGCGCCAGCAGCTCCTCGGGCGGGAGGGCCGGCACAGGGTTTTACAATGAGCAGTTCTTC.

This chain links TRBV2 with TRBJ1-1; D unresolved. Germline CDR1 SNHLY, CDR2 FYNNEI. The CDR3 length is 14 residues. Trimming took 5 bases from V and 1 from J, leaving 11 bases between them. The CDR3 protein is CASSPMRENTEAFF. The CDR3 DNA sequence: TGTGCCAGCAGTCCCATGAGAGAGAACACTGAAGCTTTCTTT.